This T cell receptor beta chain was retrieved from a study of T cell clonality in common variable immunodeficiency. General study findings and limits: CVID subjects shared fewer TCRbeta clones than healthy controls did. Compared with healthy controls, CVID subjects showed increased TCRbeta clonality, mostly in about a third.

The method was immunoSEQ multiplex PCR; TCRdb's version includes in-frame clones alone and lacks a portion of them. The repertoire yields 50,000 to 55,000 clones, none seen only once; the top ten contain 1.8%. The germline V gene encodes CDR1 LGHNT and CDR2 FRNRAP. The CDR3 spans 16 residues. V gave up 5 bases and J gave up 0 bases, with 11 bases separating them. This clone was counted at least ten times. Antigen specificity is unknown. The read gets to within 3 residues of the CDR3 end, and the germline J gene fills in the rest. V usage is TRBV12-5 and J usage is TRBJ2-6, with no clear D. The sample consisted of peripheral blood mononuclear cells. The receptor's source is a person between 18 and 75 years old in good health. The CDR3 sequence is CASGLEVRSGANVLTF. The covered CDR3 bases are TGTGCTAGTGGTCTTGAGGTTCGCTCTGGGGCCAACGTC.